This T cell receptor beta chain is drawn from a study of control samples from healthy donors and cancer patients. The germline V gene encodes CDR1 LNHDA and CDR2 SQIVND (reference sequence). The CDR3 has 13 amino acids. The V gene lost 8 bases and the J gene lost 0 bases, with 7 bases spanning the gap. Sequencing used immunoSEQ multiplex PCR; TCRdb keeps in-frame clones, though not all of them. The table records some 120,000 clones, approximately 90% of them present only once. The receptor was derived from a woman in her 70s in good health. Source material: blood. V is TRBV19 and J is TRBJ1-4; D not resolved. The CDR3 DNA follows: TGTGCCAGTTCCCGAACAACTAATGAAAAACTGTTTTTT. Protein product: CASSRTTNEKLFF.